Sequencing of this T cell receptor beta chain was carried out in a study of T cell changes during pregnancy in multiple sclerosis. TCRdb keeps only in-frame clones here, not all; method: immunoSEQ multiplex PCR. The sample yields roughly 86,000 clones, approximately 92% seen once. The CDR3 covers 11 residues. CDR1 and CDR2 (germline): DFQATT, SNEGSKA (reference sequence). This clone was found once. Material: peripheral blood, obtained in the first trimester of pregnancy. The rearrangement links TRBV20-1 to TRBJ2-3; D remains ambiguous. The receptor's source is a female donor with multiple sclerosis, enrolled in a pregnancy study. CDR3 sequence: CCYSRADTQYF. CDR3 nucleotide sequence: TGCTGCTACAGCCGCGCAGATACGCAGTATTTT.